Each of the 9 T cell receptor beta chains below was sequenced from the same sample in a study of T cell clonotyping in hematopoietic cell transplantation. Profiled with immunoSEQ multiplex PCR; TCRdb holds only in-frame clones, not every one. The sample has 15,000 to 20,000 clones; more than 60% are singletons. The sequencing sample was made of peripheral blood mononuclear cells. The receptors come from a man between 60 and 75 years old in good health. Some clones in this sample may be carry-over from other donors' samples.

The V call is TRBV27, the J call TRBJ2-2; TRBD2 agrees at 8 bases. This CDR3 comprises 16 residues. In germline, CDR1 is MNHEY, CDR2 SMNVEV (reference sequence). Germline trimming cut 2 bases from V and 5 bases from J; bases unmatched to any gene: 7. The CDR3, as DNA: TGTGCCAGCAGTTTAATTGCGGGGGGCATTACCGGGGAGCTGTTTTTT. Translating it yields CASSLIAGGITGELFF.

The chain combines TRBV28 with TRBJ1-5; D might be TRBD1 (5 bases). Trimming took off 6 bases at V and 0 bases at J, with 15 bases between the two ends. This CDR3 spans 16 amino acids. CDR1 and CDR2 (germline): MDHEN, SYDVKM. CDR3 DNA sequence: TGTGCCAGCAGGGGCGACGGGGGACTTAGCAATCAGCCCCAGCATTTT. Amino acids: CASRGDGGLSNQPQHF.

V usage is TRBV9 and J usage is TRBJ2-4, with D perhaps matching TRBD1 (6 bases). Germline V gives CDR1 SGDLS, CDR2 YYNGEE. The CDR3 runs to 15 residues. V lost 0 bases and J lost 9, with 16 bases in between. This chain's CDR3 is CASSVDGDKDGIQYF. The CDR3 nucleotides read TGTGCCAGCAGCGTAGATGGGGACAAAGATGGCATTCAGTACTTC.

This sequence joins TRBV10-3 and TRBJ2-2; TRBD1 is a possible D gene (6 bases). Germline V gene sequence: CDR1 ENHRY, CDR2 SYGVKD. V was shortened by 4 bases and J by 0 bases, with 9 bases between the two germline ends. This CDR3 has 15 residues. CDR3 DNA: TGTGCCATCAGTGGACGGACAGCGAACACCGGGGAGCTGTTTTTT. Amino acids: CAISGRTANTGELFF.

The chain employs TRBV19 and TRBJ1-1; D remains ambiguous. The germline V gene encodes CDR1 LNHDA and CDR2 SQIVND (reference sequence). Between the trimmed V and J ends, which lost 5 bases and 1 base, there was a span of 14 bases. The CDR3 length is 15 residues. CDR3 DNA sequence: TGTGCCAGTAGTCCCCGAAGAGGAGGGAACACTGAAGCTTTCTTT. Its protein product is CASSPRRGGNTEAFF.

The chain combines TRBV4-3 with TRBJ1-2, with 7 bases lining up with TRBD1. V lost 0 bases and J lost 2; bases outside the gene matches: 6. The germline gives CDR1 LGHNA, CDR2 YSLEER. CDR3 size: 16 residues. The CDR3 nucleotides read TGCGCCAGCAGCCAAGATTTGGAGGGGGCGAACTATGGCTACACCTTC. Encoded protein: CASSQDLEGANYGYTF.

The chain is built from TRBV11-3 and TRBJ2-7; D is perhaps TRBD1 (5 bases). The CDR3 consists of 15 residues. CDR1 is SGHNT and CDR2 is YENEEA in the germline V gene. With 1 base removed from V and 2 bases from J, the gap between germline ends came to 12 bases. The CDR3 sequence: CASSLVQTGTYEQYF. The CDR3 region has the DNA TGTGCCAGCAGCTTAGTTCAAACAGGCACCTACGAGCAGTACTTC.

The gene calls are TRBV4-2 and TRBJ2-1; the match to TRBD2 covers 9 bases. V lost 2 bases to trimming and J lost 1 base; unmatched junction nucleotides: 12. The V gene's germline CDR1 is LGHNA and CDR2 YNFKEQ. The CDR3 contains 19 residues. The CDR3 protein is CASSQTGGGGAPSYNEQFF. The CDR3 DNA reads as TGTGCCAGCAGCCAAACCGGGGGCGGGGGGGCCCCGTCCTACAATGAGCAGTTCTTC.

This clone was observed once. This chain connects TRBV29-1 to TRBJ1-1, with D perhaps TRBD1 (6 bases). Looked up from germline, CDR1 is SQVTM and CDR2 is ANQGSEA. CDR3 length equals 14 residues. Trimming left V 6 bases short and J 5 bases short, with 19 bases between. CDR3 nucleotide sequence: TGCAGCGTCATACCTCCGGGGGGGCTAACTGAAGCTTTCTTT. This sequence encodes CSVIPPGGLTEAFF.